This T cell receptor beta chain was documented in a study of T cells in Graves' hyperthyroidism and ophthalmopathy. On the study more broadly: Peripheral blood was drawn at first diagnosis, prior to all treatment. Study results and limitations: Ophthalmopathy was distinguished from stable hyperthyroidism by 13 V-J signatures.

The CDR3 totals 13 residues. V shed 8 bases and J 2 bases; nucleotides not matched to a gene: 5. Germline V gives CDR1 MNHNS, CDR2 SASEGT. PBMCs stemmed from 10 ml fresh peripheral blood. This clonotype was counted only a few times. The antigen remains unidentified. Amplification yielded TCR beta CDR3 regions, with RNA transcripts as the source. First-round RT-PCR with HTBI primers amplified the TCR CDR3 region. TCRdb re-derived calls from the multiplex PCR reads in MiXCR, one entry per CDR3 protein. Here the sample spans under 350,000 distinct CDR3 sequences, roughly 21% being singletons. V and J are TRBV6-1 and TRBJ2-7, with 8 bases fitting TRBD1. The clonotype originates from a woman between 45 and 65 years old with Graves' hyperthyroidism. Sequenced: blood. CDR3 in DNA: TGTGCCAGCGGGGGGACAGGCCCCTACGAGCAGTACTTC. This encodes CASGGTGPYEQYF.